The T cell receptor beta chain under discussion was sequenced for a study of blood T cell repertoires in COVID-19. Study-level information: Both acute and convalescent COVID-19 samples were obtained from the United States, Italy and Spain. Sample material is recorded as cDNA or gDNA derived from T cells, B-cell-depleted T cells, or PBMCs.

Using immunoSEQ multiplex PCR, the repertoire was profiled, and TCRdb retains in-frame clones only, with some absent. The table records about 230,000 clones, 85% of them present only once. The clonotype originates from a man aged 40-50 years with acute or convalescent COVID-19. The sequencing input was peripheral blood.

The CDR3 loop is CASRVAVEGYTF. CDR3 in DNA: TGTGCCAGTAGGGTAGCGGTAGAAGGCTACACCTTC. The J gene is TRBJ1-2, the V gene TRBV2; D ambiguous. This CDR3 is built from 12 residues. The germline V and J ends were trimmed by 9 bases and 8 bases, with 16 bases remaining between them. CDR1 and CDR2 (germline): SNHLY, FYNNEI.